The rows below give T cell receptor beta chains drawn from one sample of a study of Ad26.COV2.S vaccination and SARS-CoV-2 variants. The method was immunoSEQ multiplex PCR; TCRdb's version includes in-frame clones alone and lacks a portion of them. Of 300,000 to 450,000 clones in the sample, about 85% were seen once. Sequences were derived from peripheral blood, sampled in a trial of Ad26.COV2.S vaccine versus placebo. Source of these receptors: a person aged 18-60 years who received the Ad26.COV2.S COVID-19 vaccine or a placebo. Each CDR3 is given with its conserved first and last residue. D genes are given only for firm matches. Some rows mark clone size as missing; the rest say once, few, many or name a class of expanded clone.

D gene	V gene	J gene	clone size	CDR3 protein	CDR3 DNA
TRBD1	TRBV18	TRBJ1-2	few	CASSPLDRGHYGYTF	TGTGCCAGCTCACCCTTGGACAGGGGGCACTATGGCTACACCTTC
-	TRBV28	TRBJ2-1	-	CASSFRLENEQFF	TGTGCCAGCAGTTTTCGACTAGAGAATGAGCAGTTCTTC
-	TRBV15	TRBJ1-1	-	CATSRGSTGSTEAFF	TGTGCCACCAGCAGAGGTAGTACAGGGAGCACTGAAGCTTTCTTT
-	TRBV27	TRBJ2-4	-	CASSGQALAKNIQYF	TGTGCCAGCAGTGGTCAGGCGTTGGCCAAAAACATTCAGTACTTC
-	TRBV4-1	TRBJ2-7	-	CASSQDGTDGSYEQYF	TGCGCCAGCAGCCAAGACGGGACCGATGGCTCCTACGAGCAGTACTTC
-	TRBV14	TRBJ1-2	-	CASSQDRRFGYTF	TGTGCCAGCAGCCAAGATCGCAGGTTTGGCTACACCTTC
-	TRBV19	TRBJ1-3	-	CASSIDSARISGNTIYF	TGTGCCAGTAGTATAGATTCCGCCAGAATCTCTGGAAACACCATATATTTT
-	TRBV11-2	TRBJ2-7	-	CASSLLSGEQYF	TGTGCCAGCAGCTTATTGTCGGGCGAGCAGTACTTC
-	TRBV6-5	TRBJ2-2	-	CASSYGGELFF	TGTGCCAGCAGTTATGGCGGGGAGCTGTTTTTT
-	TRBV29-1	TRBJ2-2	-	CSVAWKFNTGELFF	TGCAGCGTTGCCTGGAAATTTAACACCGGGGAGCTGTTTTTT
TRBD1	TRBV6-5	TRBJ1-1	-	CASTTGRTGLSNAFF	TGTGCCAGCACCACGGGGAGGACAGGGTTATCTAATGCTTTCTTT
-	TRBV9	TRBJ2-7	-	CASSLHVGGEQYF	TGTGCCAGCAGCCTCCACGTTGGGGGGGAGCAGTACTTC
-	TRBV5-4	TRBJ2-1	-	CASSLPGQIYNEQFF	TGTGCCAGCAGCTTGCCGGGACAAATATACAATGAGCAGTTCTTC
-	TRBV7-6	TRBJ1-1	-	CASSPQQGLNTEAFF	TGTGCCAGCAGCCCCCAACAGGGACTGAACACTGAAGCTTTCTTT
TRBD2	TRBV5-6	TRBJ2-2	-	CASSLGSGGAGELFF	TGTGCCAGCAGCTTGGGTAGCGGGGGAGCCGGGGAGCTGTTTTTT
TRBD1	TRBV5-1	TRBJ2-7	once	CASSSRGDGQGEQYF	TGCGCCAGCAGCTCCCGTGGAGACGGACAGGGCGAGCAGTACTTC
TRBD1	TRBV27	TRBJ2-7	-	CASSILPGQGVHEQYF	TGTGCCAGCAGTATCCTACCGGGACAGGGGGTCCACGAGCAGTACTTC
-	TRBV7-6	TRBJ1-6	-	CASSLVRDSPLHF	TGTGCCAGCAGCTTAGTCCGGGATTCACCCCTCCACTTT
TRBD1	TRBV19	TRBJ1-5	-	CASTKRQGYQPQHF	TGTGCCAGTACTAAAAGACAGGGCTATCAGCCCCAGCATTTT
-	TRBV7-2	TRBJ2-1	-	CASSLAVSSYNEQFF	TGTGCCAGCAGCTTAGCGGTAAGCTCCTACAATGAGCAGTTCTTC
-	TRBV20-1	TRBJ1-2	-	CNLGSIYGYTF	TGCAACCTCGGTTCGATCTATGGCTACACCTTC
TRBD2	TRBV5-4	TRBJ2-7	-	CASSLVLAGEAEQYF	TGTGCCAGCAGCTTGGTCCTAGCGGGGGAGGCAGAGCAGTACTTC
-	TRBV10-3	TRBJ2-2	-	CAISGLGTGELFF	TGTGCCATCAGTGGGCTAGGCACCGGGGAGCTGTTTTTT
TRBD2	TRBV6-5	TRBJ2-2	-	CASRDYNTGELFF	TGTGCCAGCCGGGACTACAACACCGGGGAGCTGTTTTTT
-	TRBV11-2	TRBJ1-4	-	CASSLVAQGPTF	TGTGCCAGCAGCTTAGTTGCACAGGGCCCGACTTTT
TRBD1	TRBV7-8	TRBJ2-7	few	CASSIGTGGYEQYF	TGTGCCAGCAGCATCGGGACAGGGGGCTACGAGCAGTACTTC